This TCR beta chain came from a study of molecular identifiers for immune sequencing clone quantification. Each CDR3 protein gets one entry after TCRdb re-called the PCR reads with MiXCR. The sample holds over 600,000 distinct CDR3 sequences, 15% to 20% seen once. This clonotype was counted ten times or more. Antigen unknown. Regarding the study as a whole: In CMV-specific effectors, clones above 20 copies held over 99% of molecules; naive, under 1%.

Libraries from naive CD8 cells were generated from approximately 20,000 to 1,000,000 sorted cells (with 10%, 30% or 50% RNA). In germline, CDR1 is LNHDA, CDR2 SQIVND (reference sequence). V was shortened by 3 bases and J by 8 bases, with 12 bases between the two germline ends. CDR3 size: 13 residues. The V and J genes are TRBV19 and TRBJ2-3; D is unclear. The source of this sequence is a human donor in good health. Some libraries in this study had Jurkat cell RNA spiked in. The sequencing input was naive CD8+ T cells from blood, with Jurkat cell RNA spiked in. Specified subset: FACS-sorted CD8+CD4-CCR7+CD45RA+ naive T cells. The CDR3 sequence is CASSIRPDATQYF. CDR3 DNA: TGTGCCAGTAGTATTCGCCCGGACGCTACGCAGTATTTT.